This entry lists 15 T cell receptor beta chains sequenced from one sample in a study of cytomegalovirus exposure and HLA in healthy donors. Use of 60 Vbeta and 13 Jbeta primers characterized the PCR. Sequenced by immunoSEQ multiplex PCR; TCRdb stores in-frame clones only, minus some. The sample holds 100,000 to 150,000 clones. Sequenced input: PBMCs. The source of these receptors is a woman between 35 and 50 years old in good health and CMV-seronegative.

The chain is built from TRBV28 and TRBJ2-1; possibly TRBD2 for D (6 bases). CDR1 is MDHEN and CDR2 is SYDVKM in the germline V gene. V lost 1 base and J lost 14, with 24 bases in between. The CDR3 is 16 residues long. CDR3 DNA: TGTGCCAGCAGTTTATCCGGGATGGGGTCGGGGGTACAGGAGTTCTTC. Amino acids: CASSLSGMGSGVQEFF.

The CDR3 DNA reads as TGCGCCAGCAGAGGTAGTGGTCCAGGGGCGAGGAAGTATAGCAATCAGCCCCAGCATTTT. Encoded protein: CASRGSGPGARKYSNQPQHF. This rearrangement joins TRBV10-1 to TRBJ1-5; possible D gene TRBD1, 6 bases. V was shortened by 6 bases and J by 0 bases, with 27 bases between the two germline ends. CDR1 and CDR2 from the germline V gene are WNHNN and SYGVQD (reference sequence). The CDR3 runs 20 residues.

V usage is TRBV11-2 and J usage is TRBJ1-5, with 8 bases matching TRBD1. V shed 9 bases, J shed 5 bases, and the junction held 9 bases outside the gene matches. The CDR3 is 14 amino acids. The germline gives CDR1 SGHAT, CDR2 FQNNGV. This chain's CDR3 is CASIRGPGDQPQHF. DNA for the CDR3: TGTGCCAGTATCAGGGGGCCTGGGGATCAGCCCCAGCATTTT.

The chain uses TRBV6-5 and TRBJ1-5, with 8 bases lining up with TRBD1. Germline V gives CDR1 MNHEY, CDR2 SVGAGI. The CDR3 is 15 residues long. V shed 5 bases and J 9 bases; nucleotides not matched to a gene: 12. In nucleotides, the CDR3 is TGTGCCAGCAGTAAAGGGGCAGGGGGCTTATTGCCCCAGCATTTT. This encodes CASSKGAGGLLPQHF.

The chain recombines TRBV29-1 with TRBJ1-1; 8 bases map to TRBD1. CDR3 length: 14 amino acids. From germline, CDR1 is SQVTM and CDR2 ANQGSEA. CDR3 sequence: CGGVTGALFTEAFF. For the CDR3, the DNA is TGCGGTGGTGTGACAGGGGCGTTGTTCACTGAAGCTTTCTTT.

CDR3 nucleotides: TGTGCCAGCAGCCCCGCCGGGGAGCCTTACGAGCAGTACGTC. Amino acid sequence: CASSPAGEPYEQYV. The chain carries TRBV6-1 and TRBJ2-7; the D gene is possibly TRBD2 (5 bases). Germline CDR1 and CDR2: MNHNS and SASEGT. This CDR3 has 14 amino acids. V was cut by 6 bases and J by 4 bases, with 16 bases left in between.

This CDR3 is CSGARGYEQYF. The CDR3 DNA sequence: TGCAGCGGGGCCAGGGGATACGAGCAGTACTTC. The chain recombines TRBV29-1 with TRBJ2-7; possible D gene TRBD1, 6 bases. The CDR3 has 11 amino acids. The germline gives CDR1 SQVTM, CDR2 ANQGSEA. Trimming stripped 7 bases from V and 4 bases from J, with 11 bases between.

The chain joins TRBV6-4 to TRBJ2-7; perhaps TRBD1 as D (6 bases). Germline values: CDR1 MRHNA, CDR2 SNTAGT. Trimming took off 5 bases at V and 7 bases at J, with 18 bases between the two ends. This CDR3 spans 14 amino acids. This CDR3 reads CASSKPQGAREQYF. The CDR3 region has the DNA TGTGCCAGCAGTAAACCACAGGGCGCAAGAGAGCAGTACTTC.

This chain connects TRBV1 to TRBJ2-3; TRBD2 is taken as the D call from the table, unchecked against the DNA. TRBV1 constitutes a pseudogene. This CDR3 contains 17 residues. CDR3 in amino acids: CTSSQVYASGSTDTQYF. The CDR3 DNA sequence: TGCACCAGCAGCCAAGTGTACGCTAGCGGAAGCACAGATACGCAGTATTTT.

V is TRBV4-3 and J is TRBJ1-1; D remains ambiguous. Trimming left V 1 base short and J 5 bases short, with 14 bases between. The CDR3 loop spans 15 amino acids. Germline V gene sequence: CDR1 LGHNA, CDR2 YSLEER. This chain's CDR3 is CASSQASQFATEAFF. CDR3 nucleotide sequence: TGCGCCAGCAGCCAAGCCTCACAGTTCGCTACTGAAGCTTTCTTT.

Concerning this clone: One end of the junction varies from germline; a read error may be responsible. V usage is TRBV2 and J usage is TRBJ2-2; possibly TRBD2 for D (7 bases). The CDR3 covers 15 residues. Germline V lookup: CDR1 SNHLY, CDR2 FYNNEI. The CDR3 DNA reads as TGTGCCAGCAGCGAAGGGGGGGGCGGCACCGGGGAGCTGTTTTTT. As protein: CASSEGGGGTGELFF.

V gene TRBV19 combines with J gene TRBJ1-1; TRBD1 is a possible D gene (5 bases). This CDR3 has 14 residues. Looked up from germline, CDR1 is LNHDA and CDR2 is SQIVND (reference sequence). The ends were cut back, 3 bases at V and 2 bases at J, with 10 bases in the middle. CDR3 coding DNA: TGTGCCAGTAGTATCCCCAGGGCCAACACTGAAGCTTTCTTT. It is translated as CASSIPRANTEAFF.

The CDR3: CASRRQGGTEAFF. CDR3 DNA: TGTGCCAGCCGTCGACAGGGTGGCACTGAAGCTTTCTTT. This chain links TRBV13 with TRBJ1-1; the match to TRBD1 covers 7 bases. Per germline, CDR1 PRHDT and CDR2 FYEKMQ (reference sequence). Trimming cost V 8 bases and J 4 bases; bases outside gene matches: 7. CDR3 length equals 13 residues.

The chain recombines TRBV18 with TRBJ1-5; the D is unclear. Germline V gene sequence: CDR1 KGHSH, CDR2 LQKENI. CDR3 length equals 14 residues. The germline V and J ends were trimmed by 6 bases and 4 bases, with 13 bases remaining between them. The CDR3 spells CASSPYDLNQPQHF. CDR3 DNA sequence: TGTGCCAGCTCCCCTTATGACTTAAATCAGCCCCAGCATTTT.

The chain joins TRBV5-1 to TRBJ2-5; the D gene is possibly TRBD2 (6 bases). This CDR3 comprises 13 residues. Germline lookup yields CDR1 SGHRS and CDR2 YFSETQ. V was pared by 7 bases and J by 5 bases, with 15 bases between. The CDR3 sequence: CASGATGGETQYF. The CDR3 nucleotides read TGCGCCAGCGGAGCTACCGGGGGTGAGACCCAGTACTTC.